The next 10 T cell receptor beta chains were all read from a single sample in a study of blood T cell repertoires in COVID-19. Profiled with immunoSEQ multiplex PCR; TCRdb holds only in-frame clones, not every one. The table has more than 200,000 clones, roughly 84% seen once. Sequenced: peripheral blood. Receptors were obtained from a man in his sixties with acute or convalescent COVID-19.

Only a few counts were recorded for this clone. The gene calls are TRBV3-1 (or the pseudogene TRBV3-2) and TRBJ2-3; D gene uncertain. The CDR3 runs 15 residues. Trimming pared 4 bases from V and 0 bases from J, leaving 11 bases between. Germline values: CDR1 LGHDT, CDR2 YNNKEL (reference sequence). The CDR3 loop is CASSPTVTSTDTQYF. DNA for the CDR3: TGTGCCAGCAGCCCAACAGTTACTAGCACAGATACGCAGTATTTT.

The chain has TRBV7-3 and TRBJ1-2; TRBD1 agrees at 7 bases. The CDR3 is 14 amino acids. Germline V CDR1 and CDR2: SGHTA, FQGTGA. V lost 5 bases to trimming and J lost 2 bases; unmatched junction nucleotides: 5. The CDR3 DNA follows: TGTGCCAGCAGCCCGACGACAGGGAACTATGGCTACACCTTC. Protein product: CASSPTTGNYGYTF.

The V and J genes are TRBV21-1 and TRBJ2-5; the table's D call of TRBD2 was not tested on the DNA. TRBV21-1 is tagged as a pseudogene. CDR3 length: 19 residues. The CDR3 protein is CASSKVGLAGERGQETQYF. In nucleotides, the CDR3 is TGTGCCAGCAGCAAAGTGGGACTAGCGGGAGAGAGGGGCCAAGAGACCCAGTACTTC.

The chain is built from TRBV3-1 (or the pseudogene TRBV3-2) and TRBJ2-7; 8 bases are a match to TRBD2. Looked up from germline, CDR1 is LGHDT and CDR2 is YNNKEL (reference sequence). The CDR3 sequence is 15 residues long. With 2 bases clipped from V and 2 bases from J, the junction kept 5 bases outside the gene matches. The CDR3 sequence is CASSQSSGGAYEQYF. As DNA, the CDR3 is TGTGCCAGCAGCCAAAGTTCCGGGGGGGCCTACGAGCAGTACTTC.

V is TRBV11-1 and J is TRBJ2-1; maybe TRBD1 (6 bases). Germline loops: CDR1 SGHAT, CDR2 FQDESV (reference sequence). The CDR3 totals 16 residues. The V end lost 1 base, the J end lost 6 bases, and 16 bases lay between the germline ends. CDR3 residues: CASSLELGARGNEQFF. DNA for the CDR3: TGTGCCAGCAGCTTAGAATTGGGGGCCCGGGGCAATGAGCAGTTCTTC. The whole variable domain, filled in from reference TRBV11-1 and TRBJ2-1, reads EAEVAQSPRYKITEKSQAVAFWCDPISGHATLYWYRQILGQGPELLVQFQDESVVDDSQLPKDRFSAERLKGVDSTLKIQPAELGDSAMYLCASSLELGARGNEQFFGPGTRLTVL.

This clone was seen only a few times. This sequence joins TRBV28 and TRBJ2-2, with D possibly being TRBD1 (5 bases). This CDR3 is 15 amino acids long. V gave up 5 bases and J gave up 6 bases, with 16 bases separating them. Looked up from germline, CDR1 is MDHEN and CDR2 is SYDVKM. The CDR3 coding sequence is TGTGCCAGCAGTCTCGGGCAGGGTATTCCCGGGGAGCTGTTTTTT. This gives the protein CASSLGQGIPGELFF.

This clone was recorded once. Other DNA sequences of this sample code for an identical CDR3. The CDR3 DNA follows: TGTGCCAGCAGCATACAGGGTAATCAGCCCCAGCATTTT. Its protein product is CASSIQGNQPQHF. This chain links TRBV7-2 with TRBJ1-5; D is perhaps TRBD1 (6 bases). With 5 bases removed from V and 4 bases from J, the gap between germline ends came to 9 bases. Germline CDR1 is SGHTA and CDR2 is FQGNSA. CDR3 length: 13 amino acids.

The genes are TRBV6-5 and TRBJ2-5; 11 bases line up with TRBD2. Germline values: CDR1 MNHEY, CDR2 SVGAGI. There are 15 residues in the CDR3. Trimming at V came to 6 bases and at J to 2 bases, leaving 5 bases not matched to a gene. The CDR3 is CASSGTSGAQETQYF. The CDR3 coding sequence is TGTGCCAGCAGCGGGACTAGCGGAGCTCAAGAGACCCAGTACTTC.

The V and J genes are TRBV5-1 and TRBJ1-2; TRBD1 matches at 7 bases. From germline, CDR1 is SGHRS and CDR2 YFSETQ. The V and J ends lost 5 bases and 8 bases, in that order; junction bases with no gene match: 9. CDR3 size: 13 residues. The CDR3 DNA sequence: TGCGCCAGCAGTTACGACAGGGAATACGGCTACACCTTC. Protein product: CASSYDREYGYTF.

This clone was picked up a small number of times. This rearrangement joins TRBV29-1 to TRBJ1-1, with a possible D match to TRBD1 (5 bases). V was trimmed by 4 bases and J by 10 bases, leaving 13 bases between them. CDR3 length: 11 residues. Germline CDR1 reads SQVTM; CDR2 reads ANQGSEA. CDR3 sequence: CSVAQSGGAFF. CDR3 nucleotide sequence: TGCAGCGTTGCCCAGTCGGGGGGAGCTTTCTTT.